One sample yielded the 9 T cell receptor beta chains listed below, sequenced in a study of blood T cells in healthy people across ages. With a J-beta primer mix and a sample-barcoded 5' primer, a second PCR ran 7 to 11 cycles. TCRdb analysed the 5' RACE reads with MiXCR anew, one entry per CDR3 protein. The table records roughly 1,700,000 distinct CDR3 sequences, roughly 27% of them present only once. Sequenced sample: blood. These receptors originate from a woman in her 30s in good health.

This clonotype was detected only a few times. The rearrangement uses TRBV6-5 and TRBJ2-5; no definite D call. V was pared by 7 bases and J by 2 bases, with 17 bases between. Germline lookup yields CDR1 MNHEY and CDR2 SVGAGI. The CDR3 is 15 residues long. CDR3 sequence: CASKNGQRQQETQYF. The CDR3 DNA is TGTGCCAGCAAGAATGGGCAAAGGCAACAAGAGACCCAGTACTTC.

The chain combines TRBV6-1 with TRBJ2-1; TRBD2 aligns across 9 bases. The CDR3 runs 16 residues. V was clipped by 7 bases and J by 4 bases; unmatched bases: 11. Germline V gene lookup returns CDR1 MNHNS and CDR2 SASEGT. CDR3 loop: CASNLNPTSGYNEQFF. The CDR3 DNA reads TGTGCCAGCAATCTGAACCCGACTAGCGGTTACAATGAGCAGTTCTTC.

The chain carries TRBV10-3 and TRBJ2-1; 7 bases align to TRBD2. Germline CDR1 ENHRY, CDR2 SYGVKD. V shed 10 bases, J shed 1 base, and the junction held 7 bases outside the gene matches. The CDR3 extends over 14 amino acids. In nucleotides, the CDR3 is TGTGCCACCAAGCGGGACTCATCCTACAATGAGCAGTTCTTC. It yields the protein CATKRDSSYNEQFF.

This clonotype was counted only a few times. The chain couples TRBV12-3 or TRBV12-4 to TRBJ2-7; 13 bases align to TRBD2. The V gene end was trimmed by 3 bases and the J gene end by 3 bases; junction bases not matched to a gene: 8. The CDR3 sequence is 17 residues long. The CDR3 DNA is TGTGCCAGCAGTTTGCGGACTAGCGGGAGTACCTTCTACGAGCAGTACTTC. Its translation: CASSLRTSGSTFYEQYF.

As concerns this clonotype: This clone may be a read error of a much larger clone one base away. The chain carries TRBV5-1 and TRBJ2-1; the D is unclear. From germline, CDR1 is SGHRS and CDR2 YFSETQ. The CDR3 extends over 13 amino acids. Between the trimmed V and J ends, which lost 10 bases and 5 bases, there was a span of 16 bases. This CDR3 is CAGGYGFNNEQFF. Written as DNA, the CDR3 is TGCGCCGGCGGATACGGGTTTAACAATGAGCAGTTCTTC.

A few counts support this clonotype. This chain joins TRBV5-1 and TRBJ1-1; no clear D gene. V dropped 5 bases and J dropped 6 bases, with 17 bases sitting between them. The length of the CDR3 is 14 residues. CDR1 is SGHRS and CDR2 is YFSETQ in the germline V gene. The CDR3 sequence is CASRISGRISEAFF. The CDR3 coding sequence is TGCGCCAGCAGGATATCCGGGAGGATATCTGAAGCTTTCTTT.

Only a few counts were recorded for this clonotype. The CDR3 DNA is TGTGCCAGCAGTTACTCCTCCGGGCTCACCGGGGAGCTGTTTTTT. This gives the protein CASSYSSGLTGELFF. The V and J genes are TRBV6-5 and TRBJ2-2; no firm D call. V lost 0 bases and J 4 bases, leaving 9 bases between the germline ends. Germline CDR1 is MNHEY and CDR2 is SVGAGI. The CDR3 sequence is 15 residues long.

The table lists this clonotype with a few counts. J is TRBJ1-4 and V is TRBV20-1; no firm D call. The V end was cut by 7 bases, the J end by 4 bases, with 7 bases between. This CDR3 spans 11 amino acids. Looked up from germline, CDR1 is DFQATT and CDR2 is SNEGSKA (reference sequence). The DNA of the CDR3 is TGCAGTGTGTTGGATAATGAAAAACTGTTTTTT. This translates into CSVLDNEKLFF.

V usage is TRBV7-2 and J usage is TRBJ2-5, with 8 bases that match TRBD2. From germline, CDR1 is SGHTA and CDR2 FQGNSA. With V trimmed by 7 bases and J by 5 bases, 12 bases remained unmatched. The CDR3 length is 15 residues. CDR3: CASNFLGAGGETQYF. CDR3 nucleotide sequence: TGTGCCAGCAACTTTCTGGGGGCGGGGGGTGAGACCCAGTACTTC.